This T cell receptor beta chain was captured by sequencing in a study of T cells in Graves' hyperthyroidism and ophthalmopathy. At the level of the study: At the time of initial diagnosis and before any treatment, peripheral blood was collected. Study-level results: Most clonotypes that expanded in the thyroid above 0.001 also showed up in blood.

This CDR3 region has 15 residues. Germline CDR1 reads SGHDN; CDR2 reads FVKESK. V was trimmed by 0 bases and J by 0 bases, leaving 8 bases between them. Template material for amplifying TCR beta CDR3 regions consisted of RNA transcripts. RT-PCR in the first round (using the HTBI primer set) targeted the TCR CDR3. From the multiplex PCR reads, TCRdb called clonotypes with MiXCR, one entry per CDR3 protein. The sample shows more than 500,000 distinct CDR3 sequences, about 14% of them seen only once. Concerning this clonotype itself: As yet, its antigen is unknown.

The TCR sequence derives from a woman aged 40 to 50 with Graves' hyperthyroidism. The rearrangement joins TRBV14 to TRBJ1-1; the D is unclear. Sequencing input: blood. The CDR3 region has the DNA TGTGCCAGCAGCCAAGAGCTGAGTATGAACACTGAAGCTTTCTTT. It codes for CASSQELSMNTEAFF.